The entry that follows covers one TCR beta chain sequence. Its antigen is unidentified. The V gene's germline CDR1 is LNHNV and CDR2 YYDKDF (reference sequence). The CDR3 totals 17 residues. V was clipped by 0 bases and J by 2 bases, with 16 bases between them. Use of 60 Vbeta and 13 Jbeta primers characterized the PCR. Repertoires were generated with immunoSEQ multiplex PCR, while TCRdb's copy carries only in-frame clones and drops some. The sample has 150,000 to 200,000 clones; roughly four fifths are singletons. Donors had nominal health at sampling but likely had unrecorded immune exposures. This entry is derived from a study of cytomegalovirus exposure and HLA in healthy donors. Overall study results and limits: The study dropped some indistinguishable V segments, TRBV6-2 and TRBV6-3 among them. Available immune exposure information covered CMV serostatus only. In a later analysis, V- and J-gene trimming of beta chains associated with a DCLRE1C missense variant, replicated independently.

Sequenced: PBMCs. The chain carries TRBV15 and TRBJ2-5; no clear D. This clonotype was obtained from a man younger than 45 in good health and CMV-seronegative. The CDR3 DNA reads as TGTGCCACCAGCAGAGATTTTCGGCAGGAACGTCAAGAGACCCAGTACTTC. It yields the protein CATSRDFRQERQETQYF.